Listed here are 18 T cell receptor beta chains from one sample, sequenced in a study of blood T cell repertoires in COVID-19 (dated by TCRdb to 2018 to 2020). Library construction relied on the immunoSEQ multiplex PCR assay. TCRdb limited this immuneACCESS table to in-frame rearrangements with V and J called. A share of clones is missing; checked studies link under half to unresolved V genes, and the rest is unexplained. In all, the sample holds 170,000 or so clones, and approximately 80% of those were seen once. Of the sample, less than 3.5% is held by the ten largest clones. The sequenced sample consisted of peripheral blood. These receptor sequences come from a woman aged 60 to 75 with acute or convalescent COVID-19.

Concerning this clone itself: Additional DNA sequences in this sample encode the identical CDR3. This sequence joins TRBV5-4 and TRBJ2-3; 7 nucleotides match TRBD1. The J segment lost 2 bases and the V segment lost 2 bases, leaving 2 bases of the junction unmatched. The germline CDR1 and CDR2 sequences are SGHNT and YYREEE (reference sequence). This CDR3 comprises 14 residues. CDR3 coding DNA: TGTGCCAGCAGCTTACAGGGGCCCACAGATACGCAGTATTTT. The encoded protein is CASSLQGPTDTQYF.

The J gene is TRBJ2-7, the V gene TRBV5-1; TRBD1 matches 8 bases. The CDR3 runs to 15 residues. V trimming: 4 bases; J trimming: 5 bases; junction bases outside the gene matches: 11. Germline V CDR1 and CDR2: SGHRS, YFSETQ. The CDR3 DNA reads TGCGCCAGCAGCCCGGCGGGACAGGCTACCAACGAGCAGTACTTC. This sequence encodes CASSPAGQATNEQYF.

This chain uses TRBV7-2 with TRBJ2-7; 7 positions match TRBD1. The V gene's germline CDR1 is SGHTA and CDR2 FQGNSA. This CDR3 contains 16 residues. J lost 0 bases, V lost 0 bases, and 5 bases had no gene match. CDR3 nucleotides: TGTGCCAGCAGCTTAGCGATTTCAGGGGGCTCCTACGAGCAGTACTTC. Its protein is CASSLAISGGSYEQYF.

The CDR3 sequence is CASNPGQGYNSPLHF. The DNA of the CDR3 is TGTGCCAGTAACCCGGGACAGGGTTATAATTCACCCCTCCACTTT. The chain combines TRBV6-5 with TRBJ1-6, with 9 bases that match TRBD1. The CDR3 has 15 amino acids. The germline gives CDR1 MNHEY, CDR2 SVGAGI. The V segment lost 9 bases and the J segment 4 bases; nucleotides outside the gene matches: 7.

The V and J genes are TRBV18 and TRBJ2-7; 7 bases align to TRBD2. After removal of 3 bases from V and 2 bases from J, the junction contained 4 bases not matched to a gene. The CDR3 has 14 amino acids. Looked up from germline, CDR1 is KGHSH and CDR2 is LQKENI. This chain's CDR3 is CASSPDGGTYEQYF. The CDR3 DNA is TGTGCCAGCTCACCGGACGGGGGGACCTACGAGCAGTACTTC.

The rearrangement links TRBV5-8 to TRBJ2-5; 8 bases align to TRBD1. After removal of 4 bases from V and 5 bases from J, the junction contained 4 bases not matched to a gene. Germline lookup yields CDR1 SGHTS and CDR2 YDEGEE. This CDR3 spans 13 amino acids. In DNA, the CDR3 is TGTGCCAGCAGCCGGACAGGGTGGGAGACCCAGTACTTC. This encodes CASSRTGWETQYF.

CDR3 sequence reads: CASSDWGGGNQPQHF. In DNA form, the CDR3 reads TGTGCCAGCAGTGATTGGGGGGGTGGCAATCAGCCCCAGCATTTT. The gene calls are TRBV2 and TRBJ1-5; weak D call: TRBD1 (5 bases). Germline V gives CDR1 SNHLY, CDR2 FYNNEI. CDR3 length: 15 residues. V was pared by 3 bases and J by 2 bases, with 11 bases between.

The chain couples TRBV28 to TRBJ2-5; 10 bases agree with TRBD2. With V trimmed by 3 bases and J by 2 bases, 6 bases remained unmatched. The CDR3 consists of 16 residues. Germline V gives CDR1 MDHEN, CDR2 SYDVKM. In DNA form, the CDR3 reads TGTGCCAGCAGTTTGGGCCCAGCGGGGGGGCAAGAGACCCAGTACTTC. Its translation: CASSLGPAGGQETQYF.

This clone has just a few counts. V and J are TRBV6-1 and TRBJ1-1; D ambiguous. The CDR3 consists of 16 residues. Trimming took 0 bases from V and 5 from J, leaving 16 bases between them. Germline values: CDR1 MNHNS, CDR2 SASEGT. CDR3 protein: CASSEARWFGGTEAFF. CDR3 in DNA: TGTGCCAGCAGTGAAGCCCGGTGGTTCGGAGGAACTGAAGCTTTCTTT.

This clone was observed a single time. The chain employs TRBV5-1 and TRBJ2-2; D possibly corresponds to TRBD2 (6 bases). The CDR3 totals 14 residues. Germline-derived CDR1 and CDR2 are SGHRS and YFSETQ. V lost 4 bases and J 1 base, leaving 8 bases between the germline ends. The CDR3 protein is CASSQEGNTGELFF. Here the CDR3 DNA reads TGCGCCAGCAGCCAGGAGGGGAACACCGGGGAGCTGTTTTTT.

This clone was recorded many times. The chain recombines TRBV5-6 with TRBJ1-5, with 7 bases lining up with TRBD1. V lost 2 bases, J lost 4 bases, and 6 bases stayed unmatched. Germline V CDR1 and CDR2: SGHDT, YYEEEE. The CDR3 is 15 amino acids. Written as DNA, the CDR3 is TGTGCCAGCAGCTTTGGACGACAGGGAAATCAGCCCCAGCATTTT. Translating gives CASSFGRQGNQPQHF.

V and J are TRBV7-3 and TRBJ2-3; D might be TRBD2 (7 bases). Per the germline V gene, CDR1 is SGHTA and CDR2 is FQGTGA. The CDR3 sequence is 15 residues long. Between the trimmed V and J ends, which lost 1 base and 3 bases, there was a span of 11 bases. In DNA, the CDR3 is TGTGCCAGCAGCTTAAAAGGGGGAGGGACAGATACGCAGTATTTT. As protein: CASSLKGGGTDTQYF.

The J gene is TRBJ2-5, the V gene TRBV6-5, with 8 positions matching TRBD2. Trimming took 4 bases from V and 5 from J; bases not matched to a gene: 9. This CDR3 contains 15 residues. Germline lookup yields CDR1 MNHEY and CDR2 SVGAGI. CDR3 nucleotide sequence: TGTGCCAGCAGTTCCGCACTAGCGGTCCGGGAGACCCAGTACTTC. It translates to CASSSALAVRETQYF.

The rearrangement joins TRBV12-3 or TRBV12-4 to TRBJ2-7, with 9 bases aligning to TRBD2. This CDR3 has 13 residues. Germline trimming cut 6 bases from V and 1 base from J; bases unmatched to any gene: 1. The CDR3 spells CASRLAGSYEQYF. The CDR3 DNA follows: TGTGCCAGCAGACTAGCGGGTTCCTACGAGCAGTACTTC.

The chain has TRBV24-1 and TRBJ2-7, with 8 bases fitting TRBD1. Germline lookup yields CDR1 KGHDR and CDR2 SFDVKD. CDR3 length: 15 residues. Germline trimming cut 7 bases from V and 0 bases from J; bases unmatched to any gene: 7. CDR3 nucleotides: TGTGCCACCAGCCCCGGGACAGGTTCCTCCTACGAGCAGTACTTC. This gives the protein CATSPGTGSSYEQYF.

V and J are TRBV7-2 and TRBJ2-3; 7 nucleotides agree with TRBD1. CDR1 and CDR2 from the germline V gene are SGHTA and FQGNSA. This CDR3 comprises 16 residues. V was pared by 2 bases and J by 1 base, with 6 bases of the junction left unmatched. The CDR3 protein is CASSLSSGQGTDTQYF. DNA of the CDR3: TGTGCCAGCAGCTTATCTTCTGGACAGGGCACAGATACGCAGTATTTT.

This clone was found a few times. The J gene is TRBJ1-1, the V gene TRBV23-1; 9 bases are shared with TRBD1. TRBV23-1 is an ORF for which the function is uncertain. V lost 0 bases, J lost 10 bases, and 21 bases stayed unmatched. This CDR3 spans 19 amino acids. CDR3 amino acids: CASSQSRSNRGPVRHGAFF. The CDR3 DNA reads TGCGCCAGCAGTCAATCGAGGTCGAACAGGGGGCCCGTGCGTCATGGAGCTTTCTTT.

V usage is TRBV11-2 and J usage is TRBJ1-1; a possible D gene is TRBD1 (6 bases). The CDR3 length is 15 residues. The V and J ends lost 2 bases and 2 bases respectively, with 12 bases between them. Germline V lookup: CDR1 SGHAT, CDR2 FQNNGV. This CDR3 is CASSLPPGANTEAFF. The CDR3 bases are TGTGCCAGCAGCTTACCCCCAGGGGCCAACACTGAAGCTTTCTTT.